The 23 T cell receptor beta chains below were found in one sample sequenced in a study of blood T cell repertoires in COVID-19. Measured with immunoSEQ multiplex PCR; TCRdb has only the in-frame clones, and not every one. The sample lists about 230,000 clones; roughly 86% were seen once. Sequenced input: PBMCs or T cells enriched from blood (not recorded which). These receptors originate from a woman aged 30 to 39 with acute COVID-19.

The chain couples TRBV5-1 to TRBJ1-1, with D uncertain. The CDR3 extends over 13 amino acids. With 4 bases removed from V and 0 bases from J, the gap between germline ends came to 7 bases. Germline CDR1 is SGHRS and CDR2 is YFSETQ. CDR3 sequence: CASSREVNTEAFF. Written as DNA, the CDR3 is TGCGCCAGCAGCCGAGAGGTGAACACTGAAGCTTTCTTT.

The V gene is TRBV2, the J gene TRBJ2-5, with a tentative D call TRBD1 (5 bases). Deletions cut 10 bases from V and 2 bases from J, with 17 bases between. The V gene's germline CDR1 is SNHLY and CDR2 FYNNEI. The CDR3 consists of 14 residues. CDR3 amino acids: CATRHRTEQETQYF. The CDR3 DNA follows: TGTGCCACCAGACACAGGACGGAACAAGAGACCCAGTACTTC.

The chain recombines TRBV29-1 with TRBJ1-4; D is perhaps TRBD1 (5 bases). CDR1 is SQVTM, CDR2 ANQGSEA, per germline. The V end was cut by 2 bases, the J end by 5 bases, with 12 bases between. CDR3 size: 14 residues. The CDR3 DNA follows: TGCAGCGTTGAAATAGGGGCCAGGAATGAAAAACTGTTTTTT. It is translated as CSVEIGARNEKLFF. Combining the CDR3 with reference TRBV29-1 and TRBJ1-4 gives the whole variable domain SAVISQKPSRDICQRGTSLTIQCQVDSQVTMMFWYRQQPGQSLTLIATANQGSEATYESGFVIDKFPISRPNLTFSTLTVSNMSPEDSSIYLCSVEIGARNEKLFFGSGTQLSVL.

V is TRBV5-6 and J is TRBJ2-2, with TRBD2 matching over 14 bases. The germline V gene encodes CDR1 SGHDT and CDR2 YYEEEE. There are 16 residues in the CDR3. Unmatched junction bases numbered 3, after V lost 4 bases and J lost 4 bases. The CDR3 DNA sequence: TGTGCCAGCAGCCGAGGGACTAGCGGGGGCACCGGGGAGCTGTTTTTT. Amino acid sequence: CASSRGTSGGTGELFF.

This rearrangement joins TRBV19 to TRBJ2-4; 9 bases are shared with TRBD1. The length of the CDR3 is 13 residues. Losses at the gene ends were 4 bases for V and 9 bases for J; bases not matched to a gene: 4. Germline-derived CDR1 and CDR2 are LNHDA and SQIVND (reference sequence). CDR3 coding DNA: TGTGCCAGTAGTAGGGACAGGGAGGGCATTCAGTACTTC. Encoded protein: CASSRDREGIQYF.

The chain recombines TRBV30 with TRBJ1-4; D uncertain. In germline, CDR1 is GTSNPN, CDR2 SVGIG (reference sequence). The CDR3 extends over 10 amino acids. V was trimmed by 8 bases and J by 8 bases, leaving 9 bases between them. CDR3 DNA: TGTGCCGGGCTAAACGAAAAACTGTTTTTT. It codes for CAGLNEKLFF.

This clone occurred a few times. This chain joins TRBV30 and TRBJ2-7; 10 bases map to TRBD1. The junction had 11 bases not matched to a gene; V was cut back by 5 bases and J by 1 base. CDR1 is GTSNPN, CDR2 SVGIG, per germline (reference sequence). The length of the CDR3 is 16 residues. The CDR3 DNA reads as TGTGCCTGGCGTCACCGGGACAGGGGAGCGTCCTACGAGCAGTACTTC. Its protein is CAWRHRDRGASYEQYF.

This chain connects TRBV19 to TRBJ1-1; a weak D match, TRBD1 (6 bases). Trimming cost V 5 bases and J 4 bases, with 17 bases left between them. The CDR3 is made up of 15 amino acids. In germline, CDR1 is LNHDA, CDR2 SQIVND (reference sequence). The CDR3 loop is CASSPRGFGGTEAFF. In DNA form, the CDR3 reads TGTGCCAGTAGTCCCAGGGGATTTGGGGGCACTGAAGCTTTCTTT.

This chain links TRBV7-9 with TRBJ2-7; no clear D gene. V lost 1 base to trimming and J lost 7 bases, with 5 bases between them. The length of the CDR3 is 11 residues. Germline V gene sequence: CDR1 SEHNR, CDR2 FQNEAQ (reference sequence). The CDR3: CASSLEAEQYF. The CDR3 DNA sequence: TGTGCCAGCAGCTTAGAAGCGGAGCAGTACTTC.

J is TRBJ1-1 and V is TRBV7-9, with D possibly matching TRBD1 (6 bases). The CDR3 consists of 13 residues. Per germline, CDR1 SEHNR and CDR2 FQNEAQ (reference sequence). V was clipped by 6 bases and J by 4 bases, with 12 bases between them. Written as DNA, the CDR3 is TGTGCCAGCAGTCACAGGGAGGGCACTGAAGCTTTCTTT. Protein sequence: CASSHREGTEAFF.

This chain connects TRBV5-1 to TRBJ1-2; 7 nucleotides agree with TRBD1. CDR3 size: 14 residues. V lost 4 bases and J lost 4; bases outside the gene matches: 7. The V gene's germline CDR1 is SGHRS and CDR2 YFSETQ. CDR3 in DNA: TGCGCCAGCAGCGAGACAGGGAAGGGCTATGGCTACACCTTC. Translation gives CASSETGKGYGYTF.

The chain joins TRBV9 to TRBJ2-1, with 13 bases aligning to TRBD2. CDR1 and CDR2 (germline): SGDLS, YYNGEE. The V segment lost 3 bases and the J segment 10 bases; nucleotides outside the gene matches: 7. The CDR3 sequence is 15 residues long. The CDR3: CASSDRGLAGAEQFF. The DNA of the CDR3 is TGTGCCAGCAGCGACCGAGGACTAGCGGGGGCCGAGCAGTTCTTC.

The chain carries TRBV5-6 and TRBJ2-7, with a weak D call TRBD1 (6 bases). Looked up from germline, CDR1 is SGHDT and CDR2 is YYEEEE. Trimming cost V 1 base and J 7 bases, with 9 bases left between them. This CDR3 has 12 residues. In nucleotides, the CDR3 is TGTGCCAGCAGCTTGAGAGGGGGTGAGCAGTACTTC. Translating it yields CASSLRGGEQYF.

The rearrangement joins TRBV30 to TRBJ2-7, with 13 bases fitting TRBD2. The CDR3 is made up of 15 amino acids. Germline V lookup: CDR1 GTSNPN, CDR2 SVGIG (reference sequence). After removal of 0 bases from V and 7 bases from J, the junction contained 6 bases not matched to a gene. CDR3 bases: TGTGCCTGGAGTGTAGGACTAGCGGGGGCCTGGGAGCAGTACTTC. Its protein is CAWSVGLAGAWEQYF.

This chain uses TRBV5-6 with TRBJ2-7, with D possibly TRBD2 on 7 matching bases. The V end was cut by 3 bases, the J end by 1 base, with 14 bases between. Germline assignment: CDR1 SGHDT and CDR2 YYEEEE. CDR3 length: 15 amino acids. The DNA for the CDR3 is TGTGCCAGCAGCTCGGGGGGCCGACCTTCCTACGAGCAGTACTTC. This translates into CASSSGGRPSYEQYF.

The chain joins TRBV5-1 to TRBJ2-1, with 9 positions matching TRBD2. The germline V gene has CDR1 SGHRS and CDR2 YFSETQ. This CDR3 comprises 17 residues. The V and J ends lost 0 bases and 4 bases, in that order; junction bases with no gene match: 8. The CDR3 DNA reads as TGCGCCAGCAGCTTGGGTCGCGGAGCGGGGGGTTACAATGAGCAGTTCTTC. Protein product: CASSLGRGAGGYNEQFF.

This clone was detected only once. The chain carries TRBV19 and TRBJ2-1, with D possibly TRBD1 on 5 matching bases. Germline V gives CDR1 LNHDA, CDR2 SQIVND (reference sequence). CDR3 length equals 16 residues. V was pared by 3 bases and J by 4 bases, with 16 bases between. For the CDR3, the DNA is TGTGCCAGTAGTATCTTGCCCGACAGCAAATACAATGAGCAGTTCTTC. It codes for CASSILPDSKYNEQFF.

The CDR3 DNA reads as TGCGCCAGCGGAAGACTAGTCGGCCCCTCAGATACGCAGTATTTT. Amino acids: CASGRLVGPSDTQYF. The chain combines TRBV10-2 with TRBJ2-3; maybe TRBD2 (6 bases). CDR1 and CDR2 (germline): WSHSY, SAAADI. This CDR3 comprises 15 residues. Trimming stripped 8 bases from V and 4 bases from J, with 19 bases between.

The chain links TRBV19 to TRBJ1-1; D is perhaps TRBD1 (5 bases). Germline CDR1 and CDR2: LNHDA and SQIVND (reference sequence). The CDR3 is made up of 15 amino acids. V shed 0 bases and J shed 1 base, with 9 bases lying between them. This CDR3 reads CASSIDHGQNTEAFF. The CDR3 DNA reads TGTGCCAGTAGTATAGATCACGGACAGAACACTGAAGCTTTCTTT.

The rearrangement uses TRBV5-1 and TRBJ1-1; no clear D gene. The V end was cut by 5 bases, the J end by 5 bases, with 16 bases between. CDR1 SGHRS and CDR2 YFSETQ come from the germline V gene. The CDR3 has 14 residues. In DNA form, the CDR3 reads TGCGCCAGCAGTTCCTCGGAAAGAGGGACTGAAGCTTTCTTT. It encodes CASSSSERGTEAFF.

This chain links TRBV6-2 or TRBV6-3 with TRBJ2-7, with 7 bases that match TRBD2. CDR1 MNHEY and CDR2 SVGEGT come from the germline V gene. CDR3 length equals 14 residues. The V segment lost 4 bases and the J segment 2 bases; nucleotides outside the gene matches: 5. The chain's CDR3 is CASSFGGGAYEQYF. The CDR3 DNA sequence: TGTGCCAGCAGTTTTGGTGGGGGGGCCTACGAGCAGTACTTC.

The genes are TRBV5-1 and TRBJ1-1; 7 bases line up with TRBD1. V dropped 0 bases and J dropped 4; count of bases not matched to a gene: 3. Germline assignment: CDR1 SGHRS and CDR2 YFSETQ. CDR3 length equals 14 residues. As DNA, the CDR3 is TGCGCCAGCAGCTTGGGACAGGGATCCACTGAAGCTTTCTTT. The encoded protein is CASSLGQGSTEAFF.

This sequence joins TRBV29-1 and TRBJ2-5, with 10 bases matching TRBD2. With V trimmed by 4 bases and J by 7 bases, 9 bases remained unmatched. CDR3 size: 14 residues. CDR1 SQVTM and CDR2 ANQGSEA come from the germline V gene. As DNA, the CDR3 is TGCAGCGTTGTTGAAAGCGGGGGGGCCGGGACCCAGTACTTC. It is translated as CSVVESGGAGTQYF.